This T cell receptor beta chain was profiled in a study of cytomegalovirus exposure and HLA in healthy donors. Looked up from germline, CDR1 is MGHRA and CDR2 is YSYEKL. Trimming removed 1 base at V and 7 bases at J, with 14 bases between. This CDR3 contains 16 residues. Points from the study as a whole: Associated with cytomegalovirus, according to the listing, were 150 to 200 TCR beta chains. The finding came from a later analysis; first-cohort TCR clusters tended to co-occur in the roughly 120 validation repertoires. Specific recognition of CMV antigens was confirmed in vitro for a few chains (all CMV-associated).

This clone was recorded once. As yet, its antigen is unknown. Some clones are missing from TCRdb's copy, which holds only in-frame ones; the method was immunoSEQ multiplex PCR. The repertoire holds 130,000 or so clones, with roughly 87% as singletons. The sequenced sample was PBMCs. The receptor was isolated from a young woman in good health and CMV-seropositive. V gene TRBV4-1 combines with J gene TRBJ1-6, with a tentative D call TRBD1 (5 bases). The CDR3 is CASSQGDGQGNSPLHF. The DNA for the CDR3 is TGCGCCAGCAGCCAAGGAGACGGGCAGGGAAATTCACCCCTCCACTTT.